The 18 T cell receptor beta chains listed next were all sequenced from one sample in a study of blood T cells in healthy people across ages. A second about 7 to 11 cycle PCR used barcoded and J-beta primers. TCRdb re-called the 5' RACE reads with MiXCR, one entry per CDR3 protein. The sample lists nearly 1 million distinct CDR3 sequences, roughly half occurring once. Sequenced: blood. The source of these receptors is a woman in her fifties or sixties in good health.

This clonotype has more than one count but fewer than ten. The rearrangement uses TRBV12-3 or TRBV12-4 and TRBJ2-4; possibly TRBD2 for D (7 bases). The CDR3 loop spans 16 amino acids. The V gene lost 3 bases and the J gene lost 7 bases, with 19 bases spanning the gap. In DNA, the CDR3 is TGTGCCAGCAGTTTTGGGGGGCGGGAGTGGAAGAACATTCAGTACTTC. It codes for CASSFGGREWKNIQYF.

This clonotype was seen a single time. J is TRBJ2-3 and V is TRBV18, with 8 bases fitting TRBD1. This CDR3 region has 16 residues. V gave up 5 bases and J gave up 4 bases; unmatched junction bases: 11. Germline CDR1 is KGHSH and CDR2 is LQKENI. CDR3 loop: CASSRAGQGGADTQYF. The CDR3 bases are TGTGCCAGCTCAAGGGCTGGACAGGGCGGGGCAGATACGCAGTATTTT.

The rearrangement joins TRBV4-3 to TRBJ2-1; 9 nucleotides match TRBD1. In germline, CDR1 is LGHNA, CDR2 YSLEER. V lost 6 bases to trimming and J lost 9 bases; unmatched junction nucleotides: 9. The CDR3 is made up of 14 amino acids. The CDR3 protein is CASSRGQGSGEQFF. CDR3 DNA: TGCGCCAGCAGTCGAGGACAGGGGAGCGGTGAGCAGTTCTTC.

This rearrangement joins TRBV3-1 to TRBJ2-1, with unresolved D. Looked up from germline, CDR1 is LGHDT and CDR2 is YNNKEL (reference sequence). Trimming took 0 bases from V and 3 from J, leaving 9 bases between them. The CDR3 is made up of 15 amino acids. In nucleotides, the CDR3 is TGTGCCAGCAGCCAAGATCGCGATAACTACAATGAGCAGTTCTTC. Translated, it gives CASSQDRDNYNEQFF.

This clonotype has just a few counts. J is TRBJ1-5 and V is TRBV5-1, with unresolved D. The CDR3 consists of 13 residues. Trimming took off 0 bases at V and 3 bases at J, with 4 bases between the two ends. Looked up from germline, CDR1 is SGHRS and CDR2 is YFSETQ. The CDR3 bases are TGCGCCAGCAGCTTGGTTCCCAATCAGCCCCAGCATTTT. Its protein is CASSLVPNQPQHF.

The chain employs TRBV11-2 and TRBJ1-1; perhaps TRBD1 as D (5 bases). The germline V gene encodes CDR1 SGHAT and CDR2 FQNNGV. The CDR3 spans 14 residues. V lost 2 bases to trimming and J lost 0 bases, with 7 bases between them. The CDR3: CASSLRGVNTEAFF. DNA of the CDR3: TGTGCCAGCAGCTTACGGGGGGTGAACACTGAAGCTTTCTTT.

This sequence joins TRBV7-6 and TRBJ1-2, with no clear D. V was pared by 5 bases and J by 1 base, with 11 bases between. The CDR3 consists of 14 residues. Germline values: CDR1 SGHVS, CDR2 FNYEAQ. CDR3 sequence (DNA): TGTGCCAGCAGCCCCGCCCCAGATAACTATGGCTACACCTTC. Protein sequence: CASSPAPDNYGYTF. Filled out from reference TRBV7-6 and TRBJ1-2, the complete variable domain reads GAGVSQSPRYKVTKRGQDVALRCDPISGHVSLYWYRQALGQGPEFLTYFNYEAQQDKSGLPNDRFSAERPEGSISTLTIQRTEQRDSAMYRCASSPAPDNYGYTFGSGTRLTVV.

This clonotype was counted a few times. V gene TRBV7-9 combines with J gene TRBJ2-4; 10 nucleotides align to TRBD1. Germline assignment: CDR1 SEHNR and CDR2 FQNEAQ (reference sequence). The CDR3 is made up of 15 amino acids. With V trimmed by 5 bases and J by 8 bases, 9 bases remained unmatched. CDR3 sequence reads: CASSPYSGTGDIQYF. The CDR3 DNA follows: TGTGCCAGCAGCCCGTACTCCGGGACAGGGGACATTCAGTACTTC. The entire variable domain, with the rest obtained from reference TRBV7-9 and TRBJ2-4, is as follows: DTGVSQNPRHKITKRGQNVTFRCDPISEHNRLYWYRQTLGQGPEFLTYFQNEAQLEKSRLLSDRFSAERPKGSFSTLEIQRTEQGDSAMYLCASSPYSGTGDIQYFGAGTRLSVL.

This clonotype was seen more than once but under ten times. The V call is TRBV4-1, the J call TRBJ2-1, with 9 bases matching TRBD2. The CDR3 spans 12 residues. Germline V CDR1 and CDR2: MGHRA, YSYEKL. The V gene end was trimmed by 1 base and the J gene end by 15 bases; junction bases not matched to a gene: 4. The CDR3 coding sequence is TGCGCCAGCAGCCAAGTAGCGGGGGCGCCGTTCTTC. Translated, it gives CASSQVAGAPFF.

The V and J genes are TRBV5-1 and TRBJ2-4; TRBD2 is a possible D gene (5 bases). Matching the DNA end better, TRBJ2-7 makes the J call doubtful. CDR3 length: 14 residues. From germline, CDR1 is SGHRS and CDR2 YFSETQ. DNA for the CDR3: TGCGCCAGCAGCTTGGTTAGCGTGAATGGCGAGCAGTACTTC. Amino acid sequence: CASSLVSVNGEQYF.

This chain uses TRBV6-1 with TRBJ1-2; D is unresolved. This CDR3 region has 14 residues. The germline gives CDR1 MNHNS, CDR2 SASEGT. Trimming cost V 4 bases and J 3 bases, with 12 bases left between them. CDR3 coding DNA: TGTGCCAGCAGTGTAATAAGGGCGGACTATGGCTACACCTTC. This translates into CASSVIRADYGYTF.

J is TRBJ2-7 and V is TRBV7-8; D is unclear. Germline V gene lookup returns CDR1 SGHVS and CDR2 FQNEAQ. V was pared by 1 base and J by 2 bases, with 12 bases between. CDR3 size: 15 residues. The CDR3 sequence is CASSLDGTPTYEQYF. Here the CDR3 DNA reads TGTGCCAGCAGCTTAGATGGAACCCCGACCTACGAGCAGTACTTC.

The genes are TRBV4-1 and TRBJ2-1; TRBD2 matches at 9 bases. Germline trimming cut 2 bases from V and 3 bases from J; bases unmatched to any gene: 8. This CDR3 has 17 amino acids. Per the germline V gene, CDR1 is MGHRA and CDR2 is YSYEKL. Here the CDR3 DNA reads TGCGCCAGCAGCCAAAGGGCGACTAGCGGAGACTACAATGAGCAGTTCTTC. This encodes CASSQRATSGDYNEQFF.

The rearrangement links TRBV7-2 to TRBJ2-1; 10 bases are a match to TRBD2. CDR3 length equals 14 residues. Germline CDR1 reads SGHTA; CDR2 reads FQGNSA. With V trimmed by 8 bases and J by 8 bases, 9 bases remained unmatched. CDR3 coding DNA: TGTGCCAGCGGAAGCGGGAGGGCCATCCATGAGCAGTTCTTC. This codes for CASGSGRAIHEQFF.

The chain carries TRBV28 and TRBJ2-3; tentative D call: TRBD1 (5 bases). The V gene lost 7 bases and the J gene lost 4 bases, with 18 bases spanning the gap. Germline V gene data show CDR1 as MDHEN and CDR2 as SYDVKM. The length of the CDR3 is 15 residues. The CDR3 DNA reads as TGTGCCAGCACCCGACAGCCCAACATCGCAGATACGCAGTATTTT. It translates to CASTRQPNIADTQYF. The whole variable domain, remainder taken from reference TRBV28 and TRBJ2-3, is DVKVTQSSRYLVKRTGEKVFLECVQDMDHENMFWYRQDPGLGLRLIYFSYDVKMKEKGDIPEGYSVSREKKERFSLILESASTNQTSMYLCASTRQPNIADTQYFGPGTRLTVL.

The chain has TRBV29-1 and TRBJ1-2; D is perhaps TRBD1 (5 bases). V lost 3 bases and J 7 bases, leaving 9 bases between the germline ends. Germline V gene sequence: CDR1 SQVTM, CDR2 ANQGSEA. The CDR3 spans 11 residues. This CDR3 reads CSVEDMPGYTF. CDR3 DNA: TGCAGCGTTGAGGACATGCCTGGCTACACCTTC.

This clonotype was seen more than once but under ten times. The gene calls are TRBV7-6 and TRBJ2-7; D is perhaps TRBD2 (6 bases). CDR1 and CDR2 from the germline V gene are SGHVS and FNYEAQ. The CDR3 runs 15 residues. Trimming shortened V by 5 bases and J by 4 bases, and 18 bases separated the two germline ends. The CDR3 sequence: CASSPQTSKQYEQYF. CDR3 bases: TGTGCCAGCAGCCCCCAGACTAGTAAGCAATACGAGCAGTACTTC.

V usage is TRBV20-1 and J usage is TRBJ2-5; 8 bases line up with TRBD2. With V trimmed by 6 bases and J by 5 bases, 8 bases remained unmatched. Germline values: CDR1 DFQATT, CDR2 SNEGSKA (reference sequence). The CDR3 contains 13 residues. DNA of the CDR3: TGCAGTGCCGTGGGACTAGTCGGGGAGACCCAGTACTTC. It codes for CSAVGLVGETQYF.